Below, 18 T cell receptor beta chains from the same sample are listed, as sequenced in a study of a mutant IDH1 vaccine in newly diagnosed glioma. Described time point: week 35, safety follow-up. What each vaccine dose contained was 300 ug of mutant IDH1 20-mer peptide, accompanied by topical imiquimod. Which antigens these TCRs recognize remains unknown. TCRdb keeps only in-frame clones here, not all; method: immunoSEQ multiplex PCR. The table includes around 69,000 clones, around 87% detected once. This sample comprised PBMCs, obtained from a glioma patient whose treatment included an IDH1 peptide vaccine. The receptors come from a man aged 25 to 45 with glioma.

J is TRBJ1-2 and V is TRBV2; D gene unclear. Per germline, CDR1 SNHLY and CDR2 FYNNEI. Deletions cut 3 bases from V and 4 bases from J, with 9 bases between. The CDR3 is 13 amino acids. In nucleotides, the CDR3 is TGTGCCAGCAGTGAGGGAACCTCCTATGGCTACACCTTC. As protein: CASSEGTSYGYTF.

V gene TRBV7-2 combines with J gene TRBJ2-3; possible D gene TRBD2, 7 bases. Trimming removed 0 bases at V and 8 bases at J, with 12 bases between. Germline CDR1 and CDR2: SGHTA and FQGNSA. CDR3 length: 14 amino acids. CDR3: CASSLAGGRSTQYF. DNA for the CDR3: TGTGCCAGCAGCTTAGCGGGGGGGCGGAGTACGCAGTATTTT.

V gene TRBV11-2 combines with J gene TRBJ1-1; D not resolved. This CDR3 is built from 12 residues. Germline CDR1 and CDR2: SGHAT and FQNNGV. V dropped 5 bases and J dropped 1 base, with 5 bases sitting between them. CDR3: CASSEGNTEAFF. The CDR3 coding sequence is TGTGCCAGCAGCGAGGGGAACACTGAAGCTTTCTTT.

This clone was detected once. This chain joins TRBV6-1 and TRBJ2-3; weak D call: TRBD2 (5 bases). This CDR3 has 14 amino acids. V was shortened by 3 bases and J by 0 bases, with 7 bases between the two germline ends. The V gene's germline CDR1 is MNHNS and CDR2 SASEGT. CDR3 in amino acids: CASSEGGSTDTQYF. CDR3 nucleotides: TGTGCCAGCAGTGAGGGCGGGAGCACAGATACGCAGTATTTT.

This sequence joins TRBV27 and TRBJ1-4; D unresolved. This CDR3 is built from 17 residues. Trimming shortened V by 1 base and J by 5 bases, and 17 bases separated the two germline ends. Per germline, CDR1 MNHEY and CDR2 SMNVEV (reference sequence). The CDR3 DNA is TGTGCCAGCAGTTTATTAAGGCCCCAACGGTCCAATGAAAAACTGTTTTTT. Its protein product is CASSLLRPQRSNEKLFF.

The gene calls are TRBV2 and TRBJ1-1; D not resolved. Germline V gives CDR1 SNHLY, CDR2 FYNNEI. This CDR3 has 13 residues. V lost 5 bases to trimming and J lost 1 base, with 8 bases between them. CDR3 region: CASSPSENTEAFF. DNA of the CDR3: TGTGCCAGCAGTCCCTCAGAGAACACTGAAGCTTTCTTT. The variable domain in full, completed from reference TRBV2 and TRBJ1-1, reads EPEVTQTPSHQVTQMGQEVILRCVPISNHLYFYWYRQILGQKVEFLVSFYNNEISEKSEIFDDQFSVERPDGSNFTLKIRSTKLEDSAMYFCASSPSENTEAFFGQGTRLTVV.

This clone was observed a single time. The chain combines TRBV9 with TRBJ1-5; D call uncertain. The germline V and J ends were trimmed by 0 bases and 8 bases, with 12 bases remaining between them. CDR3 size: 14 residues. The germline CDR1 and CDR2 sequences are SGDLS and YYNGEE. This CDR3 reads CASSVGSLGEPQHF. The DNA for the CDR3 is TGTGCCAGCAGCGTAGGATCTCTTGGGGAGCCCCAGCATTTT.

With respect to this clone: A junction end diverges from the germline sequence, so it may reflect a read error. Other nucleotide sequences in the sample specify the same CDR3. This chain joins TRBV7-3 and TRBJ2-6; a possible D gene is TRBD1 (5 bases). CDR3 size: 13 residues. The germline gives CDR1 SGHTA, CDR2 FQGTGA. This CDR3 reads CASSPTGANVLTF. The CDR3 DNA reads TGTGCCAGCAGCCCTACTGGGGCCAACGTCCTGACCTTC.

The chain combines TRBV29-1 with TRBJ2-1; 14 bases fit TRBD2. The CDR3 sequence is 19 residues long. J gave up 3 bases and V 2 bases, and 12 bases lay outside the gene matches. CDR1 SQVTM and CDR2 ANQGSEA come from the germline V gene. The DNA of the CDR3 is TGCAGCGTTGAATACACCGGGACTAGCGGGAGCCTTCTCTACAATGAGCAGTTCTTC. It translates to CSVEYTGTSGSLLYNEQFF.

V usage is TRBV5-8 and J usage is TRBJ1-1; D may be TRBD1 (6 bases). The germline gives CDR1 SGHTS, CDR2 YDEGEE. The CDR3 consists of 12 residues. Trimming removed 0 bases from V and 9 bases from J, with 9 bases in between. The CDR3 sequence is CASSLVWGQAFF. CDR3 sequence (DNA): TGTGCCAGCAGCTTGGTTTGGGGGCAAGCTTTCTTT.

V is TRBV7-6 and J is TRBJ2-7; 7 bases agree with TRBD2. Germline CDR1 is SGHVS and CDR2 is FNYEAQ. This CDR3 spans 16 amino acids. The trim removed 1 base at V and 7 bases at J, leaving 13 bases unmatched. The CDR3 region is CASSLVLAEVGGEQYF. The CDR3 DNA reads as TGTGCCAGCAGCTTAGTTCTAGCGGAGGTTGGGGGTGAGCAGTACTTC.

The V call is TRBV7-8, the J call TRBJ1-5; D ambiguous. The V gene's germline CDR1 is SGHVS and CDR2 FQNEAQ. The CDR3 has 12 residues. Between the trimmed V and J ends, which lost 5 bases and 3 bases, there was a span of 5 bases. The CDR3 region has the DNA TGTGCCAGCAGCCCCTACAATCAGCCCCAGCATTTT. Protein: CASSPYNQPQHF.

Comments on this clone: Other DNA sequences from this sample encode an identical CDR3 as well. The chain is built from TRBV7-3 and TRBJ2-2; D is possibly TRBD2 (5 bases). The CDR3 totals 14 residues. V lost 6 bases and J 5 bases, leaving 13 bases between the germline ends. Per the germline V gene, CDR1 is SGHTA and CDR2 is FQGTGA. DNA for the CDR3: TGTGCCAGCAGACGAGGGCAAGGGACCGGGGAGCTGTTTTTT. Amino acids: CASRRGQGTGELFF.

This chain uses TRBV19 with TRBJ1-1; a possible D gene is TRBD1 (5 bases). Germline loops: CDR1 LNHDA, CDR2 SQIVND (reference sequence). This CDR3 is built from 13 residues. Deletions cut 3 bases from V and 1 base from J, with 6 bases between. CDR3 residues: CASSIQGNTEAFF. The CDR3 DNA follows: TGTGCCAGTAGTATTCAGGGGAACACTGAAGCTTTCTTT.

Details on this clone: Germline and junction disagree at one end, which may indicate a read error. V usage is TRBV5-8 and J usage is TRBJ1-5; 7 nucleotides align to TRBD1. CDR3 length equals 13 residues. The V gene's germline CDR1 is SGHTS and CDR2 YDEGEE. The CDR3 loop reads CAGSLDRNQPQHF. CDR3 sequence (DNA): TGTGCCGGCAGCTTGGACAGGAATCAGCCCCAGCATTTT.

The chain links TRBV2 to TRBJ1-1; 8 bases align to TRBD1. Germline values: CDR1 SNHLY, CDR2 FYNNEI. There are 14 residues in the CDR3. V lost 5 bases, J lost 0 bases, and 2 bases stayed unmatched. The CDR3 DNA sequence: TGTGCCAGCAGTCGGACAGGGATGAACACTGAAGCTTTCTTT. As protein: CASSRTGMNTEAFF.

The chain couples TRBV5-1 to TRBJ2-1; no clear D. V was trimmed by 4 bases and J by 15 bases, leaving 17 bases between them. Germline V gene sequence: CDR1 SGHRS, CDR2 YFSETQ. The CDR3 totals 12 residues. CDR3 DNA: TGCGCCAGCAGCCCCGAAACTGGGGTTGGGTTCTTC. Residues: CASSPETGVGFF. Using reference TRBV5-1 and TRBJ2-1 for the parts outside the CDR3, the full variable domain is KAGVTQTPRYLIKTRGQQVTLSCSPISGHRSVSWYQQTPGQGLQFLFEYFSETQRNKGNFPGRFSGRQFSNSRSEMNVSTLELGDSALYLCASSPETGVGFFGPGTRLTVL.

The chain employs TRBV5-1 and TRBJ2-1, with 8 bases lining up with TRBD1. V gave up 4 bases and J gave up 3 bases; unmatched junction bases: 6. In germline, CDR1 is SGHRS, CDR2 YFSETQ. The CDR3 runs to 15 residues. Here the CDR3 DNA reads TGCGCCAGCAGCGCAGGACAGGGTTTCTACAATGAGCAGTTCTTC. The encoded protein is CASSAGQGFYNEQFF.